The entry that follows covers one T cell receptor (beta chain) sequence. Here immunoSEQ multiplex PCR was the method, and the copy in TCRdb shows in-frame clones only, minus some. Of 120,000 to 150,000 clones listed, about 89% were seen once; the top ten hold 30% to 45%. This sample was included in a study of blood T cell repertoires in COVID-19. Germline values: CDR1 SEHNR, CDR2 FQNEAQ (reference sequence). The ends lost 5 bases at V and 0 bases at J; junction bases unmatched: 8. This CDR3 comprises 16 residues. Sequencing was done on a sample of peripheral blood. The chain carries TRBV7-9 and TRBJ1-2, with 8 bases matching TRBD1. This receptor was identified in a man between 45 and 60 years old who had recovered from COVID-19. CDR3 sequence: CASSPGTGQANYGYTF. CDR3 nucleotide sequence: TGTGCCAGCAGCCCAGGGACAGGCCAAGCTAACTATGGCTACACCTTC.